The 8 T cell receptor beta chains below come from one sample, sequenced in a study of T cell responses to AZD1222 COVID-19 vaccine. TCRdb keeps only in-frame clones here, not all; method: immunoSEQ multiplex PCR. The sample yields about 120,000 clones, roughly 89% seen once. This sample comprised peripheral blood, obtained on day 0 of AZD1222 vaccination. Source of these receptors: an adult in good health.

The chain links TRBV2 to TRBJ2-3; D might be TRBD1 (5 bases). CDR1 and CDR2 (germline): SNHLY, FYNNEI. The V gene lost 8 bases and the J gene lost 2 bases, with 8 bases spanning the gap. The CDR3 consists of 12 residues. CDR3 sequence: CASDRNTDTQYF. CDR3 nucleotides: TGTGCCAGCGACAGAAACACAGATACGCAGTATTTT.

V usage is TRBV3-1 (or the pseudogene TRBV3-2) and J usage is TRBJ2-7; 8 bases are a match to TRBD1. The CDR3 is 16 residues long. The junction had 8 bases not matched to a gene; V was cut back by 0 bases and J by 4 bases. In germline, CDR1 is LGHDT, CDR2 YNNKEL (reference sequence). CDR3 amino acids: CASSQDPGQGGYEQYF. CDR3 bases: TGTGCCAGCAGCCAAGATCCCGGACAGGGCGGTTACGAGCAGTACTTC.

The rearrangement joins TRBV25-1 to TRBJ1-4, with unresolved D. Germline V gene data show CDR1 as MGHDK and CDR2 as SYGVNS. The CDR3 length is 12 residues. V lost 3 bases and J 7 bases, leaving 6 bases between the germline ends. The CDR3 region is CASSDGGEKLFF. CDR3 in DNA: TGTGCCAGCAGTGATGGTGGTGAAAAACTGTTTTTT.

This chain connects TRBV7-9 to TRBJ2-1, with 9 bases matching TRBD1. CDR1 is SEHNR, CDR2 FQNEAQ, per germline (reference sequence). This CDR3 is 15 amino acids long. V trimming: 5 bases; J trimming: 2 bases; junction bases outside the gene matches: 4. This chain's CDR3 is CASSQQGATYNEQFF. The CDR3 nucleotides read TGTGCCAGCAGCCAACAGGGGGCAACCTACAATGAGCAGTTCTTC.

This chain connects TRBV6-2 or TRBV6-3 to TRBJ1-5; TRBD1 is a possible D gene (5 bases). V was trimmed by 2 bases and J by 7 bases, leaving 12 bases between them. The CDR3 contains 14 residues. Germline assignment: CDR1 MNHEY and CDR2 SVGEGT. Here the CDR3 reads CASSYGGDQQPQHF. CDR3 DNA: TGTGCCAGCAGTTACGGGGGAGACCAACAGCCCCAGCATTTT.

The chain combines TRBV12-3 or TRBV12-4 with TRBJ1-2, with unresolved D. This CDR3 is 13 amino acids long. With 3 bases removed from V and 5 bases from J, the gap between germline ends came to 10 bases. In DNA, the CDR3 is TGTGCCAGCAGTTTGAGGCAGGATTATGGCTACACCTTC. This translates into CASSLRQDYGYTF.

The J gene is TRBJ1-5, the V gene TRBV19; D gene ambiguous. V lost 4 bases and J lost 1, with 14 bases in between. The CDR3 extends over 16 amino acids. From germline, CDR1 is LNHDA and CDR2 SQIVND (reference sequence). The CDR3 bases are TGTGCCAGTAGTACCCGAGGACGTACCAGCAATCAGCCCCAGCATTTT. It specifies CASSTRGRTSNQPQHF.

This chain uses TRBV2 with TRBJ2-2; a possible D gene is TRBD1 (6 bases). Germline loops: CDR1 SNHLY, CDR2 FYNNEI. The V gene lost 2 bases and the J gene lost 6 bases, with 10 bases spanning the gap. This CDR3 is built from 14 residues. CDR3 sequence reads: CASSEWGRAGELFF. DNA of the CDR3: TGTGCCAGCAGTGAATGGGGGCGGGCCGGGGAGCTGTTTTTT.